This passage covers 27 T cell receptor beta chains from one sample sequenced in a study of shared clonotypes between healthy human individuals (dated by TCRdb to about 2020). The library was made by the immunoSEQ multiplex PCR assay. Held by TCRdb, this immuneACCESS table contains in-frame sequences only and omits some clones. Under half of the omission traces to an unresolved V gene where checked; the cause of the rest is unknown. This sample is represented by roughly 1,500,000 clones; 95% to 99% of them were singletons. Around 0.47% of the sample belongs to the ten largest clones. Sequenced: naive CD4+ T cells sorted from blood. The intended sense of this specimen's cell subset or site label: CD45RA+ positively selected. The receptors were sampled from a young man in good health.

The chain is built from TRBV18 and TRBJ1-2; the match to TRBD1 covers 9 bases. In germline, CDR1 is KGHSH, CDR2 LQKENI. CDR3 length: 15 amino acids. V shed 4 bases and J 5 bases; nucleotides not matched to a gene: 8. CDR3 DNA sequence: TGTGCCAGCTCACTTACCGGGACAGGGAGATATGGCTACACCTTC. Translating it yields CASSLTGTGRYGYTF.

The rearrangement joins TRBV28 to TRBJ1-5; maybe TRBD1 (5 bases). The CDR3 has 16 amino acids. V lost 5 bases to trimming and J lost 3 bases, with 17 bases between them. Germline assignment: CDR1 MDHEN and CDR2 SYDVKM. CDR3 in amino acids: CASSVGGRGANQPQHF. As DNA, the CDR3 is TGTGCCAGCAGTGTGGGAGGGAGGGGCGCCAATCAGCCCCAGCATTTT.

The CDR3 loop is CASSSVGVDEQFF. CDR3 nucleotides: TGTGCCAGCAGCTCCGTCGGGGTAGATGAGCAGTTCTTC. The chain uses TRBV9 and TRBJ2-1; the D gene is possibly TRBD2 (5 bases). This CDR3 contains 13 residues. Trimming took 4 bases from V and 8 from J, leaving 13 bases between them. Germline lookup yields CDR1 SGDLS and CDR2 YYNGEE.

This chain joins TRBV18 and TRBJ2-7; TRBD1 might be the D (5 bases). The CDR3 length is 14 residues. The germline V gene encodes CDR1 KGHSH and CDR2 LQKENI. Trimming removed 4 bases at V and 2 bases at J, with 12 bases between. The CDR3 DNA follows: TGTGCCAGCTCACTTCTGGACATACCCTACGAGCAGTACTTC. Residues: CASSLLDIPYEQYF.

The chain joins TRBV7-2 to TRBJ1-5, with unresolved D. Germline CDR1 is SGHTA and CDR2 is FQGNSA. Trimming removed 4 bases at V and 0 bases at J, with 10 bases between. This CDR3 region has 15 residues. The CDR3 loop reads CASSSDRFSNQPQHF. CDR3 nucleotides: TGTGCCAGCAGCTCTGACCGGTTTAGCAATCAGCCCCAGCATTTT.

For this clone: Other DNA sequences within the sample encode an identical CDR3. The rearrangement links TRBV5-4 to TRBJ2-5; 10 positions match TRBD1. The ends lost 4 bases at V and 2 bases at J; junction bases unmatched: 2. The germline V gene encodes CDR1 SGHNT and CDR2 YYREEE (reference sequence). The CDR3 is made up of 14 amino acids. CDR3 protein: CASSRTGGQETQYF. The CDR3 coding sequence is TGTGCCAGCAGCCGGACAGGGGGGCAAGAGACCCAGTACTTC.

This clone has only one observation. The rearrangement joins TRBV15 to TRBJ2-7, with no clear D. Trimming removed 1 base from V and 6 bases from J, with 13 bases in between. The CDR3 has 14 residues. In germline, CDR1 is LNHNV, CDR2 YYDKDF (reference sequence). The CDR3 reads CATSRVRTALEQYF. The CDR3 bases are TGTGCCACCAGCAGAGTCCGGACCGCTCTCGAGCAGTACTTC.

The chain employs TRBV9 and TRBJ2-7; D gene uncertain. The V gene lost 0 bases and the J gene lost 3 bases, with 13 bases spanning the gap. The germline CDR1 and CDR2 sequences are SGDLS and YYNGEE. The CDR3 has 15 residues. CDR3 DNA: TGTGCCAGCAGCGTAGCGGCAGGCGATTACTACGAGCAGTACTTC. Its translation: CASSVAAGDYYEQYF. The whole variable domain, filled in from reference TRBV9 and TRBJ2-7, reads DSGVTQTPKHLITATGQRVTLRCSPRSGDLSVYWYQQSLDQGLQFLIQYYNGEERAKGNILERFSAQQFPDLHSELNLSSLELGDSALYFCASSVAAGDYYEQYFGPGTRLTVT.

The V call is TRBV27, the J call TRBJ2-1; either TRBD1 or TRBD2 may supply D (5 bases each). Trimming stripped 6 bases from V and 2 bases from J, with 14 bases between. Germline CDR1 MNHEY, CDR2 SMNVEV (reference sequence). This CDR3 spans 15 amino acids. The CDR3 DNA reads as TGTGCCAGCAGCCACCACGGGACCGCCTACAATGAGCAGTTCTTC. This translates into CASSHHGTAYNEQFF.

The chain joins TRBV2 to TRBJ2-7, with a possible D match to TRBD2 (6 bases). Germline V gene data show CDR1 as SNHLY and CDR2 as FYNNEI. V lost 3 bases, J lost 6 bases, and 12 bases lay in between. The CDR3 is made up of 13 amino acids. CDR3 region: CASSDWRGGEQYF. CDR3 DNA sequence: TGTGCCAGCAGTGATTGGAGGGGCGGCGAGCAGTACTTC.

The CDR3 here is CASSPRPNTGELFF. For the CDR3, the DNA is TGTGCCAGCAGCCCCCGACCGAACACCGGGGAGCTGTTTTTT. The rearrangement joins TRBV9 to TRBJ2-2; the D is unclear. The ends were cut back, 4 bases at V and 0 bases at J, with 7 bases in the middle. Looked up from germline, CDR1 is SGDLS and CDR2 is YYNGEE. The CDR3 is made up of 14 amino acids.

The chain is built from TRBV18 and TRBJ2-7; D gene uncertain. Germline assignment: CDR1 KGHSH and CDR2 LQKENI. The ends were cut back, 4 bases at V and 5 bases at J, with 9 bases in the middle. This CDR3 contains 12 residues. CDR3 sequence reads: CASSREDDEQYF. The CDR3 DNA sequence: TGTGCCAGCTCACGGGAAGACGACGAGCAGTACTTC. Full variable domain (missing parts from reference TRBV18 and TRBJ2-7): NAGVMQNPRHLVRRRGQEARLRCSPMKGHSHVYWYRQLPEEGLKFMVYLQKENIIDESGMPKERFSAEFPKEGPSILRIQQVVRGDSAAYFCASSREDDEQYFGPGTRLTVT.

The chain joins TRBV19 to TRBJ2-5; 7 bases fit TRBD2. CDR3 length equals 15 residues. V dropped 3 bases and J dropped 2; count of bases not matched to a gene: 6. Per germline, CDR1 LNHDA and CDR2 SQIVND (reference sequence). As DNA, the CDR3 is TGTGCCAGTAGTATGGGGGGGACTTTACAAGAGACCCAGTACTTC. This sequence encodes CASSMGGTLQETQYF.

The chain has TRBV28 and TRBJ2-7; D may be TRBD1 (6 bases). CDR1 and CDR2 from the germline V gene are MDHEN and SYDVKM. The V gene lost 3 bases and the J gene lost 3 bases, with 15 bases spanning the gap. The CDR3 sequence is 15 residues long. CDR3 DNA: TGTGCCAGCAGTTTTCCACAGGGCCGGGGCTACGAGCAGTACTTC. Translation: CASSFPQGRGYEQYF. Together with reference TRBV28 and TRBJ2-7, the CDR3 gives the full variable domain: DVKVTQSSRYLVKRTGEKVFLECVQDMDHENMFWYRQDPGLGLRLIYFSYDVKMKEKGDIPEGYSVSREKKERFSLILESASTNQTSMYLCASSFPQGRGYEQYFGPGTRLTVT.

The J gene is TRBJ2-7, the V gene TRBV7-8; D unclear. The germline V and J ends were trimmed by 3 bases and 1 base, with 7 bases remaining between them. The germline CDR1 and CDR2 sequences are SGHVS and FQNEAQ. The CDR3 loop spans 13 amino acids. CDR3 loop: CASSLLESYEQYF. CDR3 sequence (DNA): TGTGCCAGCAGCTTGCTAGAATCCTACGAGCAGTACTTC.

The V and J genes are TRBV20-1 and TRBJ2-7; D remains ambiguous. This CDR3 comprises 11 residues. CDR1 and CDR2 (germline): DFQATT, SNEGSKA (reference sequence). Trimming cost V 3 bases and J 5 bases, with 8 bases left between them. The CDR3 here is CSASGEDEQYF. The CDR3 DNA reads TGCAGTGCTAGCGGAGAAGACGAGCAGTACTTC.

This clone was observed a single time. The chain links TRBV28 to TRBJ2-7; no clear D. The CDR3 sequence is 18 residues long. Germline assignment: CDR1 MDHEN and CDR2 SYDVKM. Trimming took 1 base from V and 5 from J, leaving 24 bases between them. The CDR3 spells CASSLSPGLGSIDHEQYF. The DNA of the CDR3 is TGTGCCAGCAGTTTATCTCCGGGCTTGGGTTCGATCGACCACGAGCAGTACTTC. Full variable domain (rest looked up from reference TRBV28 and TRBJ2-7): DVKVTQSSRYLVKRTGEKVFLECVQDMDHENMFWYRQDPGLGLRLIYFSYDVKMKEKGDIPEGYSVSREKKERFSLILESASTNQTSMYLCASSLSPGLGSIDHEQYFGPGTRLTVT.

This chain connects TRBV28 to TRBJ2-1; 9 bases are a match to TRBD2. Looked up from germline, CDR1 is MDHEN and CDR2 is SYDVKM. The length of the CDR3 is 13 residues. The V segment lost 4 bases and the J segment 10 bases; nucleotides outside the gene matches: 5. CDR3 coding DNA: TGTGCCAGCAGTTGGGGACTAGCAGGGGAGCAGTTCTTC. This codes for CASSWGLAGEQFF.

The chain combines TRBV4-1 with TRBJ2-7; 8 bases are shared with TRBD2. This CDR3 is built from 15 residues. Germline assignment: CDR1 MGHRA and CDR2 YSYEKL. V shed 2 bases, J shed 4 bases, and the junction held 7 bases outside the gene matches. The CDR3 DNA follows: TGCGCCAGCAGCCAAATCACTAGCGGAGATTACGAGCAGTACTTC. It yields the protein CASSQITSGDYEQYF.

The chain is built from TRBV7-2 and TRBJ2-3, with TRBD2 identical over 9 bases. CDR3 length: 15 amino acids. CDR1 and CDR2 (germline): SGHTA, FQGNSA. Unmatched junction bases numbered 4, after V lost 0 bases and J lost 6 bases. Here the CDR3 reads CASSLAATSGDTQYF. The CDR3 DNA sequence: TGTGCCAGCAGCTTAGCGGCGACTAGCGGCGATACGCAGTATTTT.

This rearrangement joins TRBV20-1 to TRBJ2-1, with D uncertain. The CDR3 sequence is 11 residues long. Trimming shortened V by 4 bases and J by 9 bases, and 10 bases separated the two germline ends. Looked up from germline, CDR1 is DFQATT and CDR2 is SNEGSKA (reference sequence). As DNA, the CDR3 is TGCAGTGCTATGGGCTCCGCTGAGCAGTTCTTC. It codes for CSAMGSAEQFF.

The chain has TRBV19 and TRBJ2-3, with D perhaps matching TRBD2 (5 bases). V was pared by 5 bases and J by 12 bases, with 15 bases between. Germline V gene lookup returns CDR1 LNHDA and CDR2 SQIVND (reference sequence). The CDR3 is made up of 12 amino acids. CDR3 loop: CASSSYRGPQYF. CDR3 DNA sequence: TGTGCCAGTAGTTCCTACCGGGGTCCCCAGTATTTT. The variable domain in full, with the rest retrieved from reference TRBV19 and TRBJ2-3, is DGGITQSPKYLFRKEGQNVTLSCEQNLNHDAMYWYRQDPGQGLRLIYYSQIVNDFQKGDIAEGYSVSREKKESFPLTVTSAQKNPTAFYLCASSSYRGPQYFGPGTRLTVL.

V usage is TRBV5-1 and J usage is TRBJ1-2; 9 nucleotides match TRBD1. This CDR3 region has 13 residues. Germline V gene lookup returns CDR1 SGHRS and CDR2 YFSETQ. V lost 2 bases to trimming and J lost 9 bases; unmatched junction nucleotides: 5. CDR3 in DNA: TGCGCCAGCAGCTTAAATGGACAGGGGAGCTACACCTTC. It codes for CASSLNGQGSYTF.

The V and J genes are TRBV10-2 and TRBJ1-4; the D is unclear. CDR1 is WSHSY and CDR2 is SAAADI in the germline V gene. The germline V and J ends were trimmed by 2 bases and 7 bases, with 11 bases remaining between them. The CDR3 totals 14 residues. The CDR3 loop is CASSEVGGGEKLFF. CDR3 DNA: TGCGCCAGCAGTGAGGTTGGAGGAGGTGAAAAACTGTTTTTT.

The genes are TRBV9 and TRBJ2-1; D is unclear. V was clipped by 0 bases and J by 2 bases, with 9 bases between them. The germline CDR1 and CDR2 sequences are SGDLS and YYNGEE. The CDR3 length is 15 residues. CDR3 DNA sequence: TGTGCCAGCAGCGTAGTTCAGAGACCCTACAATGAGCAGTTCTTC. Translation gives CASSVVQRPYNEQFF.

CDR3 region: CASNVEGRRQETQYF. DNA of the CDR3: TGTGCCAGCAACGTAGAAGGCAGGCGGCAAGAGACCCAGTACTTC. The rearrangement joins TRBV7-2 to TRBJ2-5; no firm D call. Deletions cut 7 bases from V and 2 bases from J, with 17 bases between. The CDR3 spans 15 residues. Germline loops: CDR1 SGHTA, CDR2 FQGNSA.

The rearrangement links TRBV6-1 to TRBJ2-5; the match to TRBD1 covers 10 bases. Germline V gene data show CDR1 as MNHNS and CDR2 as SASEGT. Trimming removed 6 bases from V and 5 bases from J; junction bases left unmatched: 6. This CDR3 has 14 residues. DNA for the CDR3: TGTGCCAGCAGCCTGACAGGGGGCCTTGAGACCCAGTACTTC. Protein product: CASSLTGGLETQYF.